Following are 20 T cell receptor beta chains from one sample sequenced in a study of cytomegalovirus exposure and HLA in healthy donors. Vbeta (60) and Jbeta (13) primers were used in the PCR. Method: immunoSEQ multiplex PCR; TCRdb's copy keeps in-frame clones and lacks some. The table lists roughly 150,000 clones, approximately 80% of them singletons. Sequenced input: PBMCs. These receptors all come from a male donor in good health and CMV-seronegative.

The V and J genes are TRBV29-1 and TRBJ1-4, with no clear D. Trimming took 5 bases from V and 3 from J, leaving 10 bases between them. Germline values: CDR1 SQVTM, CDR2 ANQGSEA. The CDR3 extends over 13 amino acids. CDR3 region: CSVPGDSNEKLFF. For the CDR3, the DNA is TGCAGCGTTCCGGGAGATTCTAATGAAAAACTGTTTTTT.

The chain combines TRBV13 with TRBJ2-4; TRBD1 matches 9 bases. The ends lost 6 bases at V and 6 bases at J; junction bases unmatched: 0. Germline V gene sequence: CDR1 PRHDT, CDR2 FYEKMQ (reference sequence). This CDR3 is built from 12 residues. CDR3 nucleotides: TGTGCCAGCAGGGACAGGGGAAACATTCAGTACTTC. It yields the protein CASRDRGNIQYF.

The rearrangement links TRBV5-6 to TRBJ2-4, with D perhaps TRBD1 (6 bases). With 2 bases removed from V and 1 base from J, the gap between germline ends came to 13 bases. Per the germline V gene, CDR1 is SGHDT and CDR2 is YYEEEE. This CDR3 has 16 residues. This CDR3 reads CASSLQGISAKNIQYF. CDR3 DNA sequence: TGTGCCAGCAGCTTACAGGGTATCAGTGCCAAAAACATTCAGTACTTC.

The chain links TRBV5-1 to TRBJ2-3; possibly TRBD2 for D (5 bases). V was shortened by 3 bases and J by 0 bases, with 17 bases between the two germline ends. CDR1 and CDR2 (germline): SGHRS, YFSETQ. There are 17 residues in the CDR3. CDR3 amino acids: CASSSHRLSSSTDTQYF. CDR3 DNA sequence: TGCGCCAGCAGCTCTCACCGACTATCCTCTAGCACAGATACGCAGTATTTT.

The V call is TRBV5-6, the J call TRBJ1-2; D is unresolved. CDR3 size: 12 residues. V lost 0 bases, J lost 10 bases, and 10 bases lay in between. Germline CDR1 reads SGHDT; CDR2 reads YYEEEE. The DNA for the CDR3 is TGTGCCAGCAGCTTGGTTACAGCCTCCTACACCTTC. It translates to CASSLVTASYTF.

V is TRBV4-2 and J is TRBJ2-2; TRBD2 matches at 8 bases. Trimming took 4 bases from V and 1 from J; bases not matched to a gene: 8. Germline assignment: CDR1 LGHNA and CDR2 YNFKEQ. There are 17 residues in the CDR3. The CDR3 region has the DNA TGTGCCAGCAGCCTCCAGGTCGGGACTAGGAACACCGGGGAGCTGTTTTTT. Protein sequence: CASSLQVGTRNTGELFF.

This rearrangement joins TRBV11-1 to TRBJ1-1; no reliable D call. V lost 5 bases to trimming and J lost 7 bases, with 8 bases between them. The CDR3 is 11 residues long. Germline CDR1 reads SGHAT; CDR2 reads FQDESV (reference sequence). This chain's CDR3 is CASSPTHEAFF. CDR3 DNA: TGTGCCAGCAGCCCTACTCATGAAGCTTTCTTT. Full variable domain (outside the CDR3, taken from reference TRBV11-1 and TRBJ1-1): EAEVAQSPRYKITEKSQAVAFWCDPISGHATLYWYRQILGQGPELLVQFQDESVVDDSQLPKDRFSAERLKGVDSTLKIQPAELGDSAMYLCASSPTHEAFFGQGTRLTVV.

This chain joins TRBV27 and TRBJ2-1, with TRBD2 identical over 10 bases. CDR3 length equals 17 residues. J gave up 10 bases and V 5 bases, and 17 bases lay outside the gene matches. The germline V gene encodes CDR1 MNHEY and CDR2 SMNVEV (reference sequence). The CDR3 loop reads CASSTRLQLAGASEQFF. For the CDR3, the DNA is TGTGCCAGCAGTACCCGATTACAGCTAGCGGGAGCCAGCGAGCAGTTCTTC.

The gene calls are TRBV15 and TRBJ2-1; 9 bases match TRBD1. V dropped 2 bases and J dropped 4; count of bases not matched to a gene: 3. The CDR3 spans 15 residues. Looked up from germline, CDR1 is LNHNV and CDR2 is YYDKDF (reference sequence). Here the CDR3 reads CATSRRGQGYNEQFF. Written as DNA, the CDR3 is TGTGCCACCAGCAGAAGGGGACAGGGATACAATGAGCAGTTCTTC.

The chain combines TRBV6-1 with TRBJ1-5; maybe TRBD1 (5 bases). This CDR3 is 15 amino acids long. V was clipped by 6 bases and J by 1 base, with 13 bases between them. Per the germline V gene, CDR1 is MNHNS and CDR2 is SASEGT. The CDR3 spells CASRIFQGSNQPQHF. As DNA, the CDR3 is TGTGCCAGCAGAATCTTCCAGGGAAGCAATCAGCCCCAGCATTTT.

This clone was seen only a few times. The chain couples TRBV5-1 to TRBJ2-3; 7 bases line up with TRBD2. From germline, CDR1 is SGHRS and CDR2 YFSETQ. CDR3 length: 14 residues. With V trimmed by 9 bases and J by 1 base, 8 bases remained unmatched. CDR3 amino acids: CATGGGLGTDTQYF. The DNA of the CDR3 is TGCGCCACAGGCGGGGGACTCGGCACAGATACGCAGTATTTT.

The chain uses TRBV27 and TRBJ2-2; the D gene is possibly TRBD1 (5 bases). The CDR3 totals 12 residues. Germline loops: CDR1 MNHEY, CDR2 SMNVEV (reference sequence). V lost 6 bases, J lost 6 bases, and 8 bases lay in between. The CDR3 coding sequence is TGTGCCAGCAGCTACAGGCCCGGGGAGCTGTTTTTT. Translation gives CASSYRPGELFF.

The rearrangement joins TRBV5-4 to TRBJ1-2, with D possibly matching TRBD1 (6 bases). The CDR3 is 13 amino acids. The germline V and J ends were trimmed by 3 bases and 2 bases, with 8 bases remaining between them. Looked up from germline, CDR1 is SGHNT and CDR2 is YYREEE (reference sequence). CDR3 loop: CASSSGQNYGYTF. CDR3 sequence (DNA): TGTGCCAGCAGCTCGGGACAAAACTATGGCTACACCTTC.

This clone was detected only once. The CDR3 sequence: CASSERGTEAFF. The CDR3 nucleotides read TGTGCCAGCAGTGAGCGGGGTACTGAAGCTTTCTTT. The V gene is TRBV25-1, the J gene TRBJ1-1; no firm D call. V dropped 3 bases and J dropped 5 bases, with 7 bases sitting between them. Germline CDR1 MGHDK, CDR2 SYGVNS. This CDR3 comprises 12 residues. Looking up the rest from reference TRBV25-1 and TRBJ1-1 gives the full variable domain: EADIYQTPRYLVIGTGKKITLECSQTMGHDKMYWYQQDPGMELHLIHYSYGVNSTEKGDLSSESTVSRIRTEHFPLTLESARPSHTSQYLCASSERGTEAFFGQGTRLTVV.

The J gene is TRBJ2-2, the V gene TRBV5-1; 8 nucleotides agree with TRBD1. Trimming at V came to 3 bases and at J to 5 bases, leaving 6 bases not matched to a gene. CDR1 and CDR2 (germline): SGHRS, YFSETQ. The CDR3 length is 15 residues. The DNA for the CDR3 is TGCGCCAGCAGCTCAGGGGGCTCGAGGACCGGGGAGCTGTTTTTT. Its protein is CASSSGGSRTGELFF.

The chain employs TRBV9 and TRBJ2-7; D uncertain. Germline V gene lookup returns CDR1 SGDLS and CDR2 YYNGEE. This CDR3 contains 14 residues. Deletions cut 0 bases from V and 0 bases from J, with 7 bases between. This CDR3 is CASSVADYSYEQYF. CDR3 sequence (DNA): TGTGCCAGCAGCGTAGCAGATTACTCCTACGAGCAGTACTTC.

In nucleotides, the CDR3 is TGTGCCAGCAGCCACCGGGACAGAAACGATGAAGCTTTCTTT. Its protein product is CASSHRDRNDEAFF. The J gene is TRBJ1-1, the V gene TRBV5-6, with 7 positions matching TRBD1. The CDR3 loop spans 14 amino acids. V was clipped by 4 bases and J by 7 bases; unmatched bases: 10. Germline loops: CDR1 SGHDT, CDR2 YYEEEE.

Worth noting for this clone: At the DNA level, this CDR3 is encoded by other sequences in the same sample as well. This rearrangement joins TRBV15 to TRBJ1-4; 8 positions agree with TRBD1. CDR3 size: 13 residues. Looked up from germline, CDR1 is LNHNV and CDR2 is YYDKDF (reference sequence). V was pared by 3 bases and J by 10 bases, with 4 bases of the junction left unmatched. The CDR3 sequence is CATSRGQELKLFF. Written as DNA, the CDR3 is TGTGCCACCAGCAGGGGACAGGAGCTAAAACTGTTTTTT. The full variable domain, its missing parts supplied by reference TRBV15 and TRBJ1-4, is DAMVIQNPRYQVTQFGKPVTLSCSQTLNHNVMYWYQQKSSQAPKLLFHYYDKDFNNEADTPDNFQSRRPNTSFCFLDIRSPGLGDTAMYLCATSRGQELKLFFGSGTQLSVL.

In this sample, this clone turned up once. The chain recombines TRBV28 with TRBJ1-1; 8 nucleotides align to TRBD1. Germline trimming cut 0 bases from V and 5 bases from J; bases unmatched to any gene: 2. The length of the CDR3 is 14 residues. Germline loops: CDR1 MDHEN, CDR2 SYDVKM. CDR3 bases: TGTGCCAGCAGTTTATGGGACAGGGAGACTGAAGCTTTCTTT. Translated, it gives CASSLWDRETEAFF.

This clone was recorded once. The CDR3 nucleotides read TGTGCCAGCTCACCAATTGGCAACGAGCAGTACTTC. It yields the protein CASSPIGNEQYF. The chain is built from TRBV18 and TRBJ2-7; D gene uncertain. The CDR3 loop spans 12 amino acids. Trimming took 2 bases from V and 5 from J, leaving 7 bases between them. CDR1 and CDR2 from the germline V gene are KGHSH and LQKENI.